These 8 T cell receptor beta chains share one sample of origin, sequenced in a study of regulatory T cells in long-lasting Graves disease. Arm-PCR of CDR3 regions and iRepertoire HTBI primers were the basis on which TCR beta libraries were built. TCRdb fed the multiplex PCR reads into MiXCR, producing one record per CDR3 protein. This sample has about 440,000 distinct CDR3 sequences; about a sixth occur once, and the top ten carry around 10%. Specified time point: newly diagnosed GD, antithyroid drugs for less than 3 months. The TCR library was made from RNA that had been extracted from PBMCs in TRIzol. This same sample was also taken into another study, of T cells in Graves' hyperthyroidism and ophthalmopathy.

The material was peripheral blood mononuclear cells (PBMCs), obtained at new diagnosis, from a patient treated with antithyroid drugs. These receptor sequences come from a young woman with Graves disease.

The gene calls are TRBV7-2 and TRBJ1-1, with TRBD1 identical over 9 bases. The CDR3 has 15 residues. With 6 bases clipped from V and 3 bases from J, the junction kept 8 bases outside the gene matches. In germline, CDR1 is SGHTA, CDR2 FQGNSA. This chain's CDR3 is CASRPTGGWYTEAFF. CDR3 nucleotide sequence: TGTGCCAGCAGGCCAACAGGGGGCTGGTACACTGAAGCTTTCTTT.

V is TRBV5-1 and J is TRBJ2-6; D is ambiguous. Trimming left V 1 base short and J 0 bases short, with 8 bases between. Germline V CDR1 and CDR2: SGHRS, YFSETQ. The CDR3 runs 16 residues. CDR3 loop: CASSLTILSGANVLTF. CDR3 nucleotide sequence: TGCGCCAGCAGCTTGACTATCCTCTCTGGGGCCAACGTCCTGACTTTC.

The V gene is TRBV7-9, the J gene TRBJ2-1; 7 nucleotides align to TRBD1. Looked up from germline, CDR1 is SEHNR and CDR2 is FQNEAQ (reference sequence). The CDR3 runs 15 residues. Unmatched junction bases numbered 12, after V lost 5 bases and J lost 8 bases. The CDR3 spells CASSPQGETEDEQFF. In DNA form, the CDR3 reads TGTGCCAGCAGCCCCCAGGGGGAAACTGAGGATGAGCAGTTCTTC.

This clonotype was seen many times. This chain links TRBV7-2 with TRBJ2-4; D is unclear. The CDR3 totals 11 residues. CDR1 and CDR2 from the germline V gene are SGHTA and FQGNSA. V was pared by 1 base and J by 9 bases, with 4 bases between. The CDR3 loop is CASSLGFIQYF. DNA for the CDR3: TGTGCCAGCAGCTTAGGGTTCATTCAGTACTTC.

This chain joins TRBV5-1 and TRBJ2-1; 14 bases are a match to TRBD2. The junction had 14 bases not matched to a gene; V was cut back by 6 bases and J by 12 bases. Germline CDR1 and CDR2: SGHRS and YFSETQ. The CDR3 sequence is 16 residues long. This CDR3 reads CASTPRLAGGRDVQFF. In DNA, the CDR3 is TGCGCCAGCACTCCACGACTAGCGGGAGGGCGCGATGTGCAGTTCTTC.

As regards this clonotype: This may be a read error: a much more frequent sequence differs by one nucleotide. The chain couples TRBV7-2 to TRBJ2-1; D gene ambiguous. CDR3 length equals 15 residues. Germline V gene sequence: CDR1 SGHTA, CDR2 FQGNSA. The CDR3 protein is CASSPRTNSYNEHFF. For the CDR3, the DNA is TGTGCCAGCAGCCCGCGTACCAATTCCTACAATGAGCACTTCTTC.

J is TRBJ2-5 and V is TRBV20-1; no definite D call. V gave up 4 bases and J gave up 5 bases, with 11 bases separating them. CDR1 and CDR2 from the germline V gene are DFQATT and SNEGSKA (reference sequence). The CDR3 spans 12 residues. The CDR3 loop is CSAKQALETQYF. The CDR3 DNA reads TGCAGTGCTAAGCAGGCCCTTGAGACCCAGTACTTC.

This clonotype was seen ten or more times. The CDR3 coding sequence is TGCGCCAGCAGCCAAGATTCGGGACTAGCGGGAGTAGGTGCAGATACGCAGTATTTT. Encoded protein: CASSQDSGLAGVGADTQYF. This chain connects TRBV4-3 to TRBJ2-3; 14 nucleotides align to TRBD2. From germline, CDR1 is LGHNA and CDR2 YSLEER. The CDR3 spans 19 residues. Trimming took 0 bases from V and 4 from J; bases not matched to a gene: 9.